The rows below give T cell receptor beta chains drawn from one sample of a study of beta chain features in type 1 diabetes. This table comes from immunoSEQ multiplex PCR, and its TCRdb copy is limited to in-frame clones, with some not included. The sample shows about 700,000 clones, roughly 13% of them seen only once. Material: naive CD4+ T cells from blood. Source of these receptors: a man between 18 and 35 years old with type 1 diabetes. Both conserved end residues are part of each CDR3. D genes are given only for firm matches. Size is stated for part of the rows, as once, few or many counts, or as a class when the clone is expanded.

TRBV6-5	-	TRBJ2-3	-	CASRPSTDTQYF	TGTGCCAGCAGACCCTCCACAGATACGCAGTATTTT
TRBV30	-	TRBJ1-2	-	CAWSGTQLWGYTF	TGTGCCTGGAGTGGGACCCAATTGTGGGGCTACACCTTC
TRBV29-1	TRBD1	TRBJ2-6	few	CSVDGQGFGANVLTF	TGCAGCGTTGATGGACAGGGCTTTGGGGCCAACGTCCTGACTTTC
TRBV7-9	TRBD1	TRBJ1-2	-	CASSLIQGATGYTF	TGTGCCAGCAGCCTAATCCAGGGGGCGACTGGCTACACCTTC
TRBV2	-	TRBJ1-5	-	CASTLNRVNQPQHF	TGTGCCAGCACCTTGAACAGGGTTAATCAGCCCCAGCATTTT
TRBV29-1	TRBD1	TRBJ1-5	-	CSVGQGIQPQHF	TGCAGCGTTGGACAGGGAATTCAGCCCCAGCATTTT
TRBV5-4	-	TRBJ2-3	few	CATTVGGPSTDTQYF	TGTGCCACAACCGTGGGCGGTCCTAGCACAGATACGCAGTATTTT
TRBV10-3	-	TRBJ2-5	-	CAISGMGGGETQYF	TGTGCCATCAGTGGAATGGGGGGCGGCGAGACCCAGTACTTC
TRBV5-1	-	TRBJ1-4	-	CASSLALGGGNEKLFF	TGCGCCAGCAGCTTGGCTTTGGGAGGAGGTAATGAAAAACTGTTTTTT
TRBV5-1	-	TRBJ2-6	few	CASSLQSELGSVLTF	TGCGCCAGCAGCTTGCAGTCAGAGTTAGGGAGCGTCCTGACTTTC
TRBV5-1	TRBD2	TRBJ2-2	-	CASSPLAGAHTGELFF	TGCGCCAGCAGCCCACTAGCGGGGGCGCACACCGGGGAGCTGTTTTTT
TRBV30	TRBD1	TRBJ1-6	-	CAWSAGTGGSSPLHF	TGTGCCTGGAGTGCCGGGACAGGGGGCAGTTCACCCCTCCACTTT
TRBV7-3	-	TRBJ2-3	-	CASSSSTDTQYF	TGTGCCAGCAGCTCCTCAACAGATACGCAGTATTTT
TRBV4-1	TRBD2	TRBJ2-1	few	CASSQGSGGARDEQFF	TGCGCCAGCAGCCAAGGTTCCGGGGGGGCCAGGGATGAGCAGTTCTTC
TRBV5-1	TRBD2	TRBJ2-7	few	CASSHVAGGPSYEQYF	TGCGCCAGCAGCCACGTAGCGGGGGGGCCGAGCTACGAGCAGTACTTC
TRBV7-9	-	TRBJ2-7	-	CASTGGSYYEQYF	TGTGCCAGCACGGGGGGCAGCTACTACGAGCAGTACTTC
TRBV10-3	-	TRBJ2-3	-	CAISESSGAGTQYF	TGTGCCATCAGTGAGTCGAGTGGGGCGGGTACGCAGTATTTT
TRBV29-1	-	TRBJ2-6	few	CSVEDYRDAGANVLTF	TGCAGCGTTGAAGACTACAGGGACGCTGGGGCCAACGTCCTGACTTTC
TRBV29-1	-	TRBJ1-5	few	CSVGEGGQPQHF	TGCAGCGTTGGGGAAGGCGGTCAGCCCCAGCATTTT
TRBV7-9	-	TRBJ1-2	few	CASSSVGKGYTF	TGTGCCAGCAGCTCCGTAGGGAAAGGCTACACCTTC
TRBV28	-	TRBJ2-1	-	CASRRLGTAVHEQFF	TGTGCCAGCAGGCGGCTCGGGACGGCGGTGCATGAGCAGTTCTTC
TRBV25-1	TRBD1	TRBJ1-2	few	CASSEYTGGGSANGYTF	TGTGCCAGCAGTGAATATACAGGGGGCGGAAGTGCGAATGGCTACACCTTC
TRBV7-9	TRBD1	TRBJ2-5	few	CASSLWDRRQETQYF	TGTGCCAGCAGCTTATGGGACAGGAGACAAGAGACCCAGTACTTC
TRBV11-1	-	TRBJ2-1	few	CASTVGGEQFF	TGTGCCAGCACCGTGGGGGGTGAGCAGTTCTTC
TRBV15	TRBD2	TRBJ2-5	few	CATSTQGGVETQYF	TGTGCCACCAGCACCCAGGGAGGGGTAGAGACCCAGTACTTC
TRBV9	-	TRBJ2-6	few	CASSAGVSGANVLTF	TGTGCCAGCAGCGCCGGGGTGTCTGGGGCCAACGTCCTGACTTTC
TRBV6-5	-	TRBJ2-1	few	CASKRDQDTYNEQFF	TGTGCCAGCAAGAGGGATCAAGATACCTACAATGAGCAGTTCTTC
TRBV5-4	TRBD2	TRBJ2-4	-	CASSLSFGLAGGLAKNIQYF	TGTGCCAGCAGCTTGTCCTTTGGGCTAGCGGGGGGACTAGCCAAAAACATTCAGTACTTC
TRBV7-9	-	TRBJ2-5	-	CASSAGETQYF	TGTGCCAGCAGCGCGGGAGAGACCCAGTACTTC
TRBV30	-	TRBJ2-4	few	CAWSGLGAKNIQYF	TGTGCCTGGAGTGGTTTAGGGGCCAAAAACATTCAGTACTTC
TRBV18	TRBD2	TRBJ2-7	few	CASSYIAGAPGLGNEQYF	TGTGCCAGCTCGTACATAGCGGGGGCGCCTGGGCTTGGAAACGAGCAGTACTTC
TRBV30	-	TRBJ1-3	-	CAWVPGVGSGNTIYF	TGTGCCTGGGTCCCTGGAGTTGGGTCCGGAAACACCATATATTTT
TRBV18	TRBD1	TRBJ2-7	few	CASSPNLTGDEQYF	TGTGCCAGCTCACCTAACCTTACAGGGGACGAGCAGTACTTC
TRBV18	-	TRBJ1-5	few	CASSPTGGGAGAQHF	TGTGCCAGCTCACCGACGGGTGGCGGCGCGGGGGCCCAGCATTTT
TRBV11-3	-	TRBJ2-7	-	CASSWDAAYEQYF	TGTGCCAGCAGCTGGGACGCTGCCTACGAGCAGTACTTC
TRBV6-6	-	TRBJ1-6	-	CASSSAGFSPLHF	TGTGCCAGCAGCTCTGCAGGGTTCTCACCCCTCCACTTT
TRBV29-1	-	TRBJ1-2	-	CSVGARDEGGYTF	TGCAGCGTTGGGGCCCGGGACGAGGGTGGCTACACCTTC
TRBV18	TRBD1	TRBJ2-5	-	CASSPWTGSGQETQYF	TGTGCCAGCTCCCCATGGACAGGGAGCGGCCAAGAGACCCAGTACTTC
TRBV28	-	TRBJ1-6	-	CASSFPQGNSPLHF	TGTGCCAGCAGTTTCCCACAGGGTAATTCACCCCTCCACTTT
TRBV30	TRBD1	TRBJ2-7	few	CACFLTGKPYEQYF	TGTGCCTGTTTTCTGACAGGGAAGCCCTACGAGCAGTACTTC
TRBV9	-	TRBJ1-6	few	CASSPSAGSLNSPLHF	TGTGCCAGCAGCCCAAGCGCGGGGTCCCTTAATTCACCCCTCCACTTT
TRBV30	TRBD1	TRBJ1-4	few	CAWSRTGAVEKLFF	TGTGCCTGGAGCCGGACAGGGGCGGTTGAAAAACTGTTTTTT
TRBV7-9	-	TRBJ1-1	few	CASSLNTEAFF	TGTGCCAGCAGTTTGAACACTGAAGCTTTCTTT
TRBV9	-	TRBJ1-6	-	CASSADGNRNSPLHF	TGTGCCAGCAGCGCCGACGGGAATAGGAATTCACCCCTCCACTTT
TRBV14	TRBD1	TRBJ2-7	few	CASSLPGQGLDEQYF	TGTGCCAGCAGCCTTCCGGGACAGGGGCTGGACGAGCAGTACTTC
TRBV11-3	-	TRBJ2-5	few	CASSARDFKETQYF	TGTGCCAGCAGCGCCCGGGACTTCAAAGAGACCCAGTACTTC